A single sample gave rise to the 22 T cell receptor beta chains below, sequenced in a study of OX40 agonist ivuxolimab in advanced cancers. Profiling relied on immunoSEQ multiplex PCR, and the TCRdb table lists in-frame clones only, not all of them. The repertoire holds fewer than 80,000 clones, with roughly 85% as singletons. Sequences were derived from CD4+ or CD8+ T cells sorted from blood, sampled in a trial of the OX40 agonist ivuxolimab. Receptors were obtained from an adult with an advanced solid tumor such as melanoma, head and neck, liver or kidney cancer.

This rearrangement joins TRBV2 to TRBJ1-2; D is uncertain. Germline CDR1 reads SNHLY; CDR2 reads FYNNEI. Trimming cost V 0 bases and J 3 bases, with 8 bases left between them. The CDR3 totals 14 residues. CDR3 loop: CASSEAGGYYGYTF. CDR3 DNA sequence: TGTGCCAGCAGTGAAGCGGGCGGCTACTATGGCTACACCTTC.

V gene TRBV5-4 combines with J gene TRBJ2-2; the match to TRBD2 covers 7 bases. The CDR3 length is 16 residues. Germline V gene sequence: CDR1 SGHNT, CDR2 YYREEE (reference sequence). With V trimmed by 0 bases and J by 4 bases, 6 bases remained unmatched. CDR3 coding DNA: TGTGCCAGCAGCTTGGCGGGCGGGAGAGGCACCGGGGAGCTGTTTTTT. Translation: CASSLAGGRGTGELFF.

The chain uses TRBV6-1 and TRBJ2-5; D perhaps matches TRBD2 (5 bases). From germline, CDR1 is MNHNS and CDR2 SASEGT. Trimming cost V 0 bases and J 5 bases, with 16 bases left between them. The length of the CDR3 is 16 residues. The CDR3 reads CASSEAWRASGETQYF. Written as DNA, the CDR3 is TGTGCCAGCAGTGAAGCGTGGCGGGCCAGTGGGGAGACCCAGTACTTC.

This chain uses TRBV19 with TRBJ1-2; 7 bases match TRBD1. The CDR3 sequence is 14 residues long. After removal of 7 bases from V and 8 bases from J, the junction contained 13 bases not matched to a gene. The germline V gene has CDR1 LNHDA and CDR2 SQIVND (reference sequence). This CDR3 reads CASNPGGKGYGYTF. Here the CDR3 DNA reads TGTGCCAGTAACCCAGGGGGGAAGGGGTACGGCTACACCTTC.

The CDR3 reads CASSSTPSGNTIYF. Written as DNA, the CDR3 is TGTGCCAGCAGCTCCACCCCCAGTGGAAACACCATATATTTT. V is TRBV7-9 and J is TRBJ1-3; D gene ambiguous. Germline V gene lookup returns CDR1 SEHNR and CDR2 FQNEAQ (reference sequence). V shed 4 bases and J shed 3 bases, with 10 bases lying between them. This CDR3 has 14 residues.

The CDR3 loop reads CASSFSGFTIAGYTF. DNA of the CDR3: TGTGCCAGCAGCTTCAGCGGATTTACGATAGCGGGCTACACCTTC. This chain connects TRBV5-8 to TRBJ1-2; D gene uncertain. Trimming shortened V by 2 bases and J by 8 bases, and 19 bases separated the two germline ends. The CDR3 has 15 amino acids. Germline V gene lookup returns CDR1 SGHTS and CDR2 YDEGEE.

V usage is TRBV6-6 and J usage is TRBJ2-7; D is tentatively TRBD1 or TRBD2 (5 bases each). V shed 5 bases and J shed 1 base, with 15 bases lying between them. This CDR3 region has 15 residues. Germline loops: CDR1 MNHNY, CDR2 SVGAGI (reference sequence). The CDR3 DNA follows: TGTGCCAGCAGTGGGAGAGGGGCAGGGTCCTACGAGCAGTACTTC. Amino acids: CASSGRGAGSYEQYF.

CDR3 in amino acids: CASSLPGREAFF. DNA for the CDR3: TGTGCCAGCAGTCTGCCGGGTCGTGAAGCTTTCTTT. V usage is TRBV28 and J usage is TRBJ1-1; D uncertain. This CDR3 is 12 amino acids long. Germline V lookup: CDR1 MDHEN, CDR2 SYDVKM. Trimming shortened V by 5 bases and J by 7 bases, and 11 bases separated the two germline ends. The full variable domain, with the rest looked up from reference TRBV28 and TRBJ1-1, is DVKVTQSSRYLVKRTGEKVFLECVQDMDHENMFWYRQDPGLGLRLIYFSYDVKMKEKGDIPEGYSVSREKKERFSLILESASTNQTSMYLCASSLPGREAFFGQGTRLTVV.

The chain uses TRBV2 and TRBJ1-1, with TRBD1 matching over 9 bases. V gave up 7 bases and J gave up 6 bases; unmatched junction bases: 6. The CDR3 has 13 amino acids. Germline V gene sequence: CDR1 SNHLY, CDR2 FYNNEI. The DNA of the CDR3 is TGTGCCAGCATACGGGACAGGGCCTCTGAAGCTTTCTTT. This encodes CASIRDRASEAFF.

This clone showed up just once. The chain couples TRBV7-3 to TRBJ1-5; tentatively, D is TRBD1 (5 bases). Trimming pared 2 bases from V and 13 bases from J, leaving 18 bases between. Per the germline V gene, CDR1 is SGHTA and CDR2 is FQGTGA. The CDR3 is 14 amino acids. CDR3 coding DNA: TGTGCCAGCAGCTTATCCACGAGGGGACCCCAACAGCATTTT. Amino acid sequence: CASSLSTRGPQQHF.

V gene TRBV7-2 combines with J gene TRBJ2-5, with 7 bases that match TRBD2. The CDR3 contains 13 residues. The V gene end was trimmed by 2 bases and the J gene end by 5 bases; junction bases not matched to a gene: 2. CDR1 and CDR2 from the germline V gene are SGHTA and FQGNSA. CDR3 nucleotides: TGTGCCAGCAGCTTACTGCGGGGGGAGACCCAGTACTTC. Its translation: CASSLLRGETQYF.

The rearrangement joins TRBV28 to TRBJ2-7; unclear D gene. The germline gives CDR1 MDHEN, CDR2 SYDVKM. V was cut by 6 bases and J by 1 base, with 16 bases left in between. This CDR3 is built from 15 residues. CDR3 DNA: TGTGCCAGCAGACGAAGGGCGTCAGAGTCCTACGAGCAGTACTTC. Translated: CASRRRASESYEQYF.

This chain joins TRBV13 and TRBJ2-2; D perhaps matches TRBD1 (6 bases). With 5 bases removed from V and 7 bases from J, the gap between germline ends came to 17 bases. The CDR3 extends over 15 amino acids. The germline gives CDR1 PRHDT, CDR2 FYEKMQ (reference sequence). This chain's CDR3 is CASSGRGNIGGELFF. Written as DNA, the CDR3 is TGTGCCAGCAGCGGCAGGGGCAATATTGGCGGGGAGCTGTTTTTT.

The gene calls are TRBV4-2 and TRBJ1-3; maybe TRBD1 (5 bases). The CDR3 has 18 amino acids. The V gene's germline CDR1 is LGHNA and CDR2 YNFKEQ. Trimming pared 1 base from V and 0 bases from J, leaving 16 bases between. CDR3 amino acids: CASSQAGRDGSSGNTIYF. The CDR3 region has the DNA TGTGCCAGCAGCCAAGCGGGTAGGGACGGAAGCTCTGGAAACACCATATATTTT.

This clone was found a few times. V and J are TRBV11-2 and TRBJ2-1, with TRBD1 identical over 7 bases. The CDR3 spans 14 residues. Germline-derived CDR1 and CDR2 are SGHAT and FQNNGV. V dropped 3 bases and J dropped 9; count of bases not matched to a gene: 8. The CDR3 loop is CASSFQGVTAEQFF. The CDR3 DNA reads as TGTGCCAGCAGCTTTCAGGGGGTTACGGCTGAGCAGTTCTTC. Looking up the rest from reference TRBV11-2 and TRBJ2-1 gives the full variable domain: EAGVAQSPRYKIIEKRQSVAFWCNPISGHATLYWYQQILGQGPKLLIQFQNNGVVDDSQLPKDRFSAERLKGVDSTLKIQPAKLEDSAVYLCASSFQGVTAEQFFGPGTRLTVL.

The CDR3 nucleotides read TGTGCCAGCTCACCCGAGAGGGATCAGGAGTACTTC. It translates to CASSPERDQEYF. The genes are TRBV18 and TRBJ2-5; D is possibly TRBD2 (5 bases). Trimming took off 3 bases at V and 12 bases at J, with 14 bases between the two ends. CDR1 and CDR2 from the germline V gene are KGHSH and LQKENI. The CDR3 length is 12 residues.

The chain has TRBV7-9 and TRBJ2-1, with 7 bases lining up with TRBD2. Germline lookup yields CDR1 SEHNR and CDR2 FQNEAQ (reference sequence). J lost 1 base, V lost 4 bases, and 4 bases had no gene match. The CDR3 sequence is 15 residues long. As DNA, the CDR3 is TGTGCCAGCAGCTCGGGAGGACTATCCTACAATGAGCAGTTCTTC. Its protein product is CASSSGGLSYNEQFF.

This chain connects TRBV4-1 to TRBJ2-1; D perhaps matches TRBD2 (5 bases). Trimming cost V 0 bases and J 10 bases, with 19 bases left between them. CDR3 length equals 16 residues. CDR1 is MGHRA, CDR2 YSYEKL, per germline. The CDR3 reads CASSQDPYGPTGEQFF. CDR3 nucleotides: TGCGCCAGCAGCCAAGATCCGTATGGCCCAACGGGAGAGCAGTTCTTC.

V and J are TRBV7-2 and TRBJ1-6; no firm D call. Germline-derived CDR1 and CDR2 are SGHTA and FQGNSA. V gave up 2 bases and J gave up 3 bases, with 8 bases separating them. The CDR3 runs 15 residues. Here the CDR3 DNA reads TGTGCCAGCAGCTTAAGGGAGAACTATAATTCACCCCTCCACTTT. As protein: CASSLRENYNSPLHF.

Points on this clone: One end of the junction does not line up with germline, which may come from a read error. At the DNA level, this CDR3 is encoded by other sequences in the same sample as well. This chain uses TRBV2 with TRBJ1-3; D is uncertain. Germline values: CDR1 SNHLY, CDR2 FYNNEI. The CDR3 sequence is 11 residues long. The CDR3 DNA reads as TGCGCCAGCAGTCGAGAAAACACCATATATTTT. This translates into CASSRENTIYF.

As regards this clone: Other DNA variants within this sample encode the same CDR3. The chain recombines TRBV5-1 with TRBJ2-7; D may be TRBD1 (7 bases). The CDR3 covers 15 residues. V was cut by 6 bases and J by 3 bases, with 19 bases left in between. CDR1 is SGHRS, CDR2 YFSETQ, per germline. The CDR3 nucleotides are TGCGCCAGCACTCATGGGGGGCAGGGGGTCTACGAGCAGTACTTC. This sequence encodes CASTHGGQGVYEQYF.

The CDR3 protein is CASSLRWGLDIGSYEQYF. In nucleotides, the CDR3 is TGTGCCAGCAGCTTGCGGTGGGGGTTGGACATAGGGTCCTACGAGCAGTACTTC. The chain employs TRBV5-6 and TRBJ2-7; D assignment may be TRBD1 or TRBD2 (5 bases each). Trimming took 1 base from V and 1 from J, leaving 21 bases between them. The germline V gene encodes CDR1 SGHDT and CDR2 YYEEEE. The length of the CDR3 is 18 residues.